The 21 T cell receptor beta chains below all came from one sample that was sequenced in a study of T cell repertoires in cytomegalovirus infection (dated by TCRdb to 2018 to 2020). The instrument given in TCRdb is Illumina HiSeq 1500. TCRdb redid the processing of the public reads, applying fastp at Q25 and MiXCR, and retained in-frame beta chains. Rows with one shared CDR3 protein collapse into an entry with the most common genes and DNA. The sample includes 300,000 to 400,000 distinct CDR3 sequences, with 15% to 20% observed a single time. Roughly 8.7% of the sample is taken by the ten largest. The specimen sequenced was PBMCs. These receptors originate from a human donor in good health (CMV status not recorded). Some clones in this sample may be carry-over from other donors' samples.

This clonotype was recorded many times. This chain joins TRBV11-2 and TRBJ1-3; D gene uncertain. Germline V lookup: CDR1 SGHAT, CDR2 FQNNGV. Trimming shortened V by 5 bases and J by 4 bases, and 15 bases separated the two germline ends. The CDR3 covers 15 residues. This chain's CDR3 is CASSPIRGTGNTIYF. The CDR3, as DNA: TGTGCCAGCAGCCCAATCCGGGGAACGGGAAACACCATATATTTT.

This chain connects TRBV12-3 or TRBV12-4 to TRBJ2-3; D call uncertain. Deletions cut 6 bases from V and 0 bases from J, with 13 bases between. The CDR3 spans 15 residues. The DNA of the CDR3 is TGTGCCAGCAGCAATCCGAGCCCTAGCACAGATACGCAGTATTTT. Its translation is CASSNPSPSTDTQYF.

This clonotype came up many times. DNA for the CDR3: TGTGCCAGCAGTCCCTTAGAGGAGGACCAGCCCCAGCATTTT. This encodes CASSPLEEDQPQHF. This chain joins TRBV28 and TRBJ1-5; D not certain. V was clipped by 5 bases and J by 7 bases, with 15 bases between them. CDR3 size: 14 residues. CDR1 is MDHEN and CDR2 is SYDVKM in the germline V gene.

This chain connects TRBV7-9 to TRBJ1-1; perhaps TRBD1 as D (5 bases). The CDR3 is 15 amino acids. V lost 4 bases and J 8 bases, leaving 20 bases between the germline ends. The V gene's germline CDR1 is SEHNR and CDR2 FQNEAQ (reference sequence). In nucleotides, the CDR3 is TGTGCCAGCAGCTCAACACAGGTGATCACCTCCGAAGCTTTCTTT. It translates to CASSSTQVITSEAFF.

Ten or more counts support this clonotype. The chain combines TRBV6-1 with TRBJ1-6; D gene ambiguous. The CDR3 is made up of 16 amino acids. From germline, CDR1 is MNHNS and CDR2 SASEGT. V was pared by 0 bases and J by 3 bases, with 9 bases between. The CDR3 DNA is TGTGCCAGCAGTGAAGCGTTAGGGATCTATAATTCACCCCTCCACTTT. Translation gives CASSEALGIYNSPLHF.

A few counts support this clonotype. The genes are TRBV20-1 and TRBJ2-3; 9 positions agree with TRBD1. Germline assignment: CDR1 DFQATT and CDR2 SNEGSKA (reference sequence). V lost 2 bases to trimming and J lost 4 bases; unmatched junction nucleotides: 10. The CDR3 runs 16 residues. The CDR3 loop reads CSARFPGTGYSDTQYF. For the CDR3, the DNA is TGCAGTGCTAGATTTCCTGGGACAGGGTATTCAGATACGCAGTATTTT.

This sequence joins TRBV24-1 and TRBJ1-5; 7 nucleotides align to TRBD1. CDR1 KGHDR and CDR2 SFDVKD come from the germline V gene. The CDR3 is 17 residues long. The V segment lost 9 bases and the J segment 7 bases; nucleotides outside the gene matches: 20. DNA for the CDR3: TGTGCCACCTTCACCACCTGCCGGGACAGCACCCTCCAGCCCCAGCATTTT. Its translation is CATFTTCRDSTLQPQHF.

The rearrangement uses TRBV6-2 or TRBV6-3 and TRBJ2-2; D is possibly TRBD1 or TRBD2 (6 bases each). Between the trimmed V and J ends, which lost 7 bases and 4 bases, there was a span of 16 bases. CDR3 size: 15 residues. Germline assignment: CDR1 MNHEY and CDR2 SVGEGT. The CDR3 nucleotides are TGTGCCAGCAACTTTAGGGGGAGGTTCACCGGGGAGCTGTTTTTT. This translates into CASNFRGRFTGELFF.

The chain is built from TRBV12-3 or TRBV12-4 and TRBJ2-7; D unresolved. The V end lost 5 bases, the J end lost 4 bases, and 12 bases lay between the germline ends. The CDR3 has 13 residues. The CDR3 loop reads CASSRLVEYEQYF. The CDR3 DNA follows: TGTGCCAGCAGTCGGTTGGTAGAGTACGAGCAGTACTTC.

A few counts support this clonotype. The chain couples TRBV12-3 or TRBV12-4 to TRBJ2-3; no clear D gene. This CDR3 spans 13 amino acids. The ends were cut back, 6 bases at V and 1 base at J, with 8 bases in the middle. In DNA form, the CDR3 reads TGTGCCAGCAGCCTCACACGCACAGATACGCAGTATTTT. Its protein product is CASSLTRTDTQYF.

This clonotype came up a few times. CDR3 protein: CASTYPGGTEAFF. The CDR3 DNA reads as TGTGCCAGCACCTATCCCGGGGGCACTGAAGCTTTCTTT. The chain recombines TRBV6-1 with TRBJ1-1; D might be TRBD1 (5 bases). Germline lookup yields CDR1 MNHNS and CDR2 SASEGT. This CDR3 spans 13 amino acids. V was trimmed by 7 bases and J by 4 bases, leaving 13 bases between them.

This clonotype showed up just a few times. The chain employs TRBV28 and TRBJ1-1, with 10 bases identical to TRBD1. V gave up 6 bases and J gave up 3 bases; unmatched junction bases: 4. The germline V gene has CDR1 MDHEN and CDR2 SYDVKM. CDR3 length equals 14 residues. This chain's CDR3 is CASRTGTGDTEAFF. The DNA for the CDR3 is TGTGCCAGCAGAACCGGGACAGGGGACACTGAAGCTTTCTTT.

This chain connects TRBV7-2 to TRBJ2-3; D is tentatively TRBD1 or TRBD2 (5 bases each). Trimming left V 3 bases short and J 6 bases short, with 10 bases between. This CDR3 has 13 residues. Germline V gene sequence: CDR1 SGHTA, CDR2 FQGNSA. CDR3 amino acids: CASSLTRDDTQYF. The CDR3 DNA reads TGTGCCAGCAGCTTGACCCGGGACGATACGCAGTATTTT.

In this sample, this clonotype turned up a few times. The chain carries TRBV20-1 and TRBJ2-3; 9 bases match TRBD1. V gave up 6 bases and J gave up 3 bases; unmatched junction bases: 7. Germline values: CDR1 DFQATT, CDR2 SNEGSKA (reference sequence). The CDR3 is made up of 14 amino acids. CDR3 sequence: CSAPRTGVTDTQYF. DNA of the CDR3: TGCAGTGCGCCGCGGACAGGGGTAACAGATACGCAGTATTTT.

Written as DNA, the CDR3 is TGTGCCACCAGCCCCCTGACAGGGAACACTGAAGCTTTCTTT. Encoded protein: CATSPLTGNTEAFF. The V gene is TRBV15, the J gene TRBJ1-1; a weak D match, TRBD1 (6 bases). Trimming took off 5 bases at V and 1 base at J, with 11 bases between the two ends. CDR3 length: 14 residues. CDR1 LNHNV and CDR2 YYDKDF come from the germline V gene (reference sequence).

This clonotype occurred many times. The rearrangement uses TRBV7-9 and TRBJ2-5; 7 bases align to TRBD2. The CDR3 runs 15 residues. V gave up 5 bases and J gave up 3 bases; unmatched junction bases: 9. Germline loops: CDR1 SEHNR, CDR2 FQNEAQ (reference sequence). CDR3 coding DNA: TGTGCCAGCAGCCCCCGGGGGAGCGGGGAAGAGACCCAGTACTTC. Protein: CASSPRGSGEETQYF.

V gene TRBV6-1 combines with J gene TRBJ1-2, with D hard to call. Germline V gene data show CDR1 as MNHNS and CDR2 as SASEGT. CDR3 length: 13 amino acids. Trimming cost V 4 bases and J 5 bases, with 11 bases left between them. Here the CDR3 reads CASSGLTGYGYTF. The CDR3 DNA is TGTGCCAGCAGTGGACTGACCGGTTATGGCTACACCTTC.

Ten or more counts support this clonotype. The chain employs TRBV7-2 and TRBJ1-5; no clear D. Per germline, CDR1 SGHTA and CDR2 FQGNSA. The CDR3 contains 16 residues. With 3 bases removed from V and 0 bases from J, the gap between germline ends came to 12 bases. DNA of the CDR3: TGTGCCAGCAGCTTCGGGCGCGCTTATAGCAATCAGCCCCAGCATTTT. Its protein is CASSFGRAYSNQPQHF.

V is TRBV29-1 and J is TRBJ2-3; D unresolved. CDR1 is SQVTM and CDR2 is ANQGSEA in the germline V gene. The CDR3 spans 10 residues. V was clipped by 6 bases and J by 4 bases, with 5 bases between them. The CDR3 spells CSVAPDTQYF. The DNA for the CDR3 is TGCAGCGTAGCCCCAGATACGCAGTATTTT.

The chain is built from TRBV25-1 and TRBJ1-6; D not certain. CDR1 and CDR2 from the germline V gene are MGHDK and SYGVNS. V lost 6 bases and J 13 bases, leaving 19 bases between the germline ends. This CDR3 has 14 amino acids. CDR3 in amino acids: CASSDPLIIHPLHF. The CDR3 DNA is TGTGCCAGCAGCGATCCGCTTATAATTCACCCCCTCCACTTT.

The chain joins TRBV7-3 to TRBJ1-5, with 9 nucleotides matching TRBD1. Germline-derived CDR1 and CDR2 are SGHTA and FQGTGA. This CDR3 is 15 amino acids long. Trimming at V came to 5 bases and at J to 3 bases, leaving 5 bases not matched to a gene. CDR3 loop: CASSAGQGYNQPQHF. The CDR3 DNA reads as TGTGCCAGCAGCGCGGGACAGGGATACAATCAGCCCCAGCATTTT.